This entry describes one T cell receptor (beta chain). Participant age was roughly 18 to 90 years, and participants resided in approximately 25 US areas. Participant-given clinical history determined each cohort assignment. This entry is derived from a study of blood T cell repertoires in COVID-19. Study background: PBMCs, B-cell-depleted T cells, or T cells were the source of the cDNA or gDNA that made up the material.

Per the original methods: Reference gene primers were amplified, and this amplification served to estimate nucleated cell counts. Repertoires were generated with immunoSEQ multiplex PCR, while TCRdb's copy carries only in-frame clones and drops some. Clonal size and the V and J genes are those of that table, whereas D and trimming came from the DNA. The data contain under 250,000 clones, about four fifths of them singletons. Sequencing was performed on PBMCs or T cells enriched from blood (not recorded which). The receptor's source is a woman in her fifties or sixties who had been exposed to COVID-19.

The CDR3 loop is CASSRGAGRPNTGELFF. The CDR3 region has the DNA TGTGCCAGCAGCCGCGGCGCGGGCAGGCCGAACACCGGGGAGCTGTTTTTT. The V call is TRBV7-6, the J call TRBJ2-2; D is perhaps TRBD2 (5 bases). Germline CDR1 is SGHVS and CDR2 is FNYEAQ. The V end was cut by 5 bases, the J end by 0 bases, with 16 bases between. The CDR3 totals 17 residues. Full variable domain (remainder filled in from reference TRBV7-6 and TRBJ2-2): GAGVSQSPRYKVTKRGQDVALRCDPISGHVSLYWYRQALGQGPEFLTYFNYEAQQDKSGLPNDRFSAERPEGSISTLTIQRTEQRDSAMYRCASSRGAGRPNTGELFFGEGSRLTVL.